This entry concerns a single T cell receptor (beta chain). The CDR3 runs to 17 residues. Trimming left V 1 base short and J 7 bases short, with 19 bases between. The germline CDR1 and CDR2 sequences are LGHDT and YNNKEL (reference sequence). This sample was taken from a study of blood T cell repertoires in COVID-19. The wider study: Both acute and convalescent COVID-19 samples were obtained from the United States, Italy and Spain. The analysed material was cDNA or gDNA that came from T cells, B-cell-depleted T cells, or PBMCs.

Original processing notes: Using reference gene primer amplification, nucleated cell counts were estimated. Assay: immunoSEQ multiplex PCR; the TCRdb copy retains only in-frame clones and omits some. That table is the source of V, J and clone size, and D and trimming were worked out from the DNA. The sample has around 30,000 clones; 90% are singletons. This clonotype originated in a man at least 80 years old with acute or convalescent COVID-19. The chain combines TRBV3-1 (or the pseudogene TRBV3-2) with TRBJ1-4; the D gene is possibly TRBD1 (6 bases). Sequencing was performed on peripheral blood. The CDR3 spells CASSQVTGGGVSEKLFF. In nucleotides, the CDR3 is TGTGCCAGCAGCCAAGTGACGGGGGGCGGGGTCTCTGAAAAACTGTTTTTT.